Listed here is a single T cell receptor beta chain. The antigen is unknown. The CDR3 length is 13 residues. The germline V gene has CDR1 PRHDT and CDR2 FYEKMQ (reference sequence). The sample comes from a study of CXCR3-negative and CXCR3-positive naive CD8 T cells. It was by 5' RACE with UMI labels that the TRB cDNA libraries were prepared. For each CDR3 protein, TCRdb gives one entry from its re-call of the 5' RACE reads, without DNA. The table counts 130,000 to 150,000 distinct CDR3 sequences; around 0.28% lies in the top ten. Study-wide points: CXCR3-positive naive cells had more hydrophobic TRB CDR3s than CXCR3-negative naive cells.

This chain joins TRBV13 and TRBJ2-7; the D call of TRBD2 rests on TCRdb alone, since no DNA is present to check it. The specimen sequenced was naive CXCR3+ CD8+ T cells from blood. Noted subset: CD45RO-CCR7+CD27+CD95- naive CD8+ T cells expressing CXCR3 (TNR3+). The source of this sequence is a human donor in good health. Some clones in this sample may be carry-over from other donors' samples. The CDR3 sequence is CASSFPAGSEQYF.